This record looks at one TCR beta chain sequence and its context. This CDR3 region has 14 residues. V gave up 4 bases and J gave up 4 bases; unmatched junction bases: 5. Germline V gene data show CDR1 as SGHNT and CDR2 as YYREEE (reference sequence). The time point: 2015-2016 season, pre-vaccination. Sorted cTfh were non-naive CD4+CXCR5+PD-1+, either ICOS+CD38+ or ICOS-CD38-. Using immunoSEQ multiplex PCR, the repertoire was profiled, and TCRdb retains in-frame clones only, with some absent. The table records some 5,000 clones, 70% to 85% of them present only once. The sample comes from a study of follicular helper T cells after annual influenza vaccination.

The material was CXCR5+ CD38- circulating T follicular helper cells from blood, obtained on the day of influenza vaccination. The subset denotes: circulating Tfh, non-naive CD4+CXCR5+PD-1+ (ICOS+CD38+ or ICOS-CD38-). The rearrangement uses TRBV5-4 and TRBJ2-5; TRBD1 aligns across 9 bases. This receptor was identified in an adult who received the influenza vaccine. The CDR3 DNA reads as TGTGCCAGCAGCAAACCGGGACAGGGAGAGACCCAGTACTTC. This translates into CASSKPGQGETQYF. The full variable domain, rest sourced from reference TRBV5-4 and TRBJ2-5, is ETGVTQSPTHLIKTRGQQVTLRCSSQSGHNTVSWYQQALGQGPQFIFQYYREEENGRGNFPPRFSGLQFPNYSSELNVNALELDDSALYLCASSKPGQGETQYFGPGTRLLVL.